The 2 T cell receptor beta chains below were found in one sample sequenced in a study of cytomegalovirus exposure and HLA in healthy donors. The study ran its PCR with 60 Vbeta and 13 Jbeta primers. The table came from immunoSEQ multiplex PCR; TCRdb's copy has only in-frame clones and leaves some out. The sample shows under 200,000 clones, over 70% of them seen only once. The sequenced sample was PBMCs. The source is a woman in her fifties or sixties in good health and CMV-seropositive.

The table lists this clone with a few counts. J is TRBJ2-5 and V is TRBV7-9; 8 bases align to TRBD1. The ends lost 5 bases at V and 2 bases at J; junction bases unmatched: 7. The CDR3 covers 15 residues. CDR1 and CDR2 from the germline V gene are SEHNR and FQNEAQ (reference sequence). CDR3 loop: CASSPQGAQQETQYF. The CDR3, as DNA: TGTGCCAGCAGCCCCCAGGGGGCGCAACAAGAGACCCAGTACTTC. The whole variable domain, remainder taken from reference TRBV7-9 and TRBJ2-5, is DTGVSQNPRHKITKRGQNVTFRCDPISEHNRLYWYRQTLGQGPEFLTYFQNEAQLEKSRLLSDRFSAERPKGSFSTLEIQRTEQGDSAMYLCASSPQGAQQETQYFGPGTRLLVL.

The chain uses TRBV2 and TRBJ1-6; 11 nucleotides line up with TRBD1. The CDR3 covers 13 residues. The V gene end was trimmed by 3 bases and the J gene end by 11 bases; junction bases not matched to a gene: 0. Germline V gives CDR1 SNHLY, CDR2 FYNNEI. Written as DNA, the CDR3 is TGTGCCAGCAGTGAGGGACAGGGGGCACCCCTCCACTTT. Protein product: CASSEGQGAPLHF.